These 13 T cell receptor beta chains share one sample of origin, sequenced in a study of cytomegalovirus exposure and HLA in healthy donors. The PCR used 60 Vbeta and 13 Jbeta primers. The repertoire was sequenced with immunoSEQ multiplex PCR; TCRdb's copy has only in-frame clones and lacks some. The data contain fewer than 250,000 clones, more than 75% of them singletons. Sample: PBMCs. The receptors stem from a man aged 35-49 years in good health and CMV-seropositive.

This chain links TRBV7-8 with TRBJ2-5; D call uncertain. This CDR3 contains 15 residues. CDR1 is SGHVS, CDR2 FQNEAQ, per germline. V lost 0 bases and J 11 bases, leaving 19 bases between the germline ends. This CDR3 is CASSLALLTTYGQYF. For the CDR3, the DNA is TGTGCCAGCAGCTTAGCGTTACTCACTACCTACGGGCAGTACTTC.

This chain uses TRBV6-5 with TRBJ1-2; D is possibly TRBD1 (5 bases). Germline V gene sequence: CDR1 MNHEY, CDR2 SVGAGI. V dropped 2 bases and J dropped 6 bases, with 19 bases sitting between them. This CDR3 is 16 amino acids long. CDR3 loop: CASSYGVWGGRDGYTF. The CDR3 bases are TGTGCCAGCAGTTACGGGGTCTGGGGGGGGAGGGATGGCTACACCTTC.

In this sample, this clone turned up a few times. The chain links TRBV30 to TRBJ2-1, with 10 nucleotides matching TRBD2. V gave up 7 bases and J gave up 4 bases; unmatched junction bases: 7. The CDR3 runs 14 residues. CDR1 and CDR2 from the germline V gene are GTSNPN and SVGIG (reference sequence). CDR3 nucleotides: TGTGCCTCCGCCCTAGCGGGAGATTACAATGAGCAGTTCTTC. This sequence encodes CASALAGDYNEQFF.

This chain joins TRBV7-9 and TRBJ1-2; possible D gene TRBD1, 5 bases. The V end lost 5 bases, the J end lost 2 bases, and 9 bases lay between the germline ends. CDR3 length: 13 amino acids. From germline, CDR1 is SEHNR and CDR2 FQNEAQ (reference sequence). The CDR3 DNA sequence: TGTGCCAGCAGCCCACAGGAAAACTATGGCTACACCTTC. Protein sequence: CASSPQENYGYTF.

This chain uses TRBV18 with TRBJ2-5; a possible D gene is TRBD2 (6 bases). The length of the CDR3 is 14 residues. Deletions cut 8 bases from V and 3 bases from J, with 16 bases between. CDR1 KGHSH and CDR2 LQKENI come from the germline V gene. The CDR3 DNA reads TGTGCCAGCCAAACCGCGGGGAAGAAAGAGACCCAGTACTTC. This sequence encodes CASQTAGKKETQYF. Full variable domain (rest looked up from reference TRBV18 and TRBJ2-5): NAGVMQNPRHLVRRRGQEARLRCSPMKGHSHVYWYRQLPEEGLKFMVYLQKENIIDESGMPKERFSAEFPKEGPSILRIQQVVRGDSAAYFCASQTAGKKETQYFGPGTRLLVL.

The CDR3 bases are TGTGCCAGCACTGGGGGGGGAGACAGGGGAGGAAAAGCTTTCTTT. It codes for CASTGGGDRGGKAFF. The V and J genes are TRBV9 and TRBJ1-1, with TRBD1 matching 8 bases. The CDR3 is made up of 15 amino acids. Per the germline V gene, CDR1 is SGDLS and CDR2 is YYNGEE. The junction had 16 bases not matched to a gene; V was cut back by 6 bases and J by 9 bases.

V gene TRBV5-6 combines with J gene TRBJ1-3; TRBD1 aligns across 7 bases. Germline V gene lookup returns CDR1 SGHDT and CDR2 YYEEEE. The J segment lost 2 bases and the V segment lost 2 bases, leaving 7 bases of the junction unmatched. CDR3 length: 16 residues. This chain's CDR3 is CASSLQGKGAGNTIYF. In nucleotides, the CDR3 is TGTGCCAGCAGCTTACAGGGGAAAGGCGCTGGAAACACCATATATTTT.

The table lists this clone with a few counts. The chain combines TRBV29-1 with TRBJ2-3; D may be TRBD2 (6 bases). Germline values: CDR1 SQVTM, CDR2 ANQGSEA. The CDR3 is 14 residues long. With 6 bases removed from V and 5 bases from J, the gap between germline ends came to 18 bases. The CDR3 here is CSVCKPGLLDTQYF. The DNA for the CDR3 is TGCAGCGTCTGCAAACCGGGACTTTTAGATACGCAGTATTTT.

The chain recombines TRBV6-5 with TRBJ1-1, with D possibly TRBD1 on 5 matching bases. The CDR3 contains 15 residues. Germline CDR1 and CDR2: MNHEY and SVGAGI. Between the trimmed V and J ends, which lost 6 bases and 1 base, there was a span of 15 bases. The CDR3 here is CASSLLRQGNTEAFF. The DNA for the CDR3 is TGTGCCAGCAGCTTACTAAGGCAGGGGAACACTGAAGCTTTCTTT.

The chain links TRBV27 to TRBJ2-7; maybe TRBD1 (6 bases). Germline assignment: CDR1 MNHEY and CDR2 SMNVEV (reference sequence). The CDR3 spans 14 residues. Between the trimmed V and J ends, which lost 0 bases and 0 bases, there was a span of 6 bases. The CDR3: CASSLSGGSYEQYF. CDR3 coding DNA: TGTGCCAGCAGTTTATCAGGGGGCTCCTACGAGCAGTACTTC.

V usage is TRBV5-1 and J usage is TRBJ2-1; 8 bases map to TRBD2. J gave up 7 bases and V 2 bases, and 14 bases lay outside the gene matches. There are 17 residues in the CDR3. In germline, CDR1 is SGHRS, CDR2 YFSETQ. This chain's CDR3 is CASSFAAGLAGRNEQFF. Here the CDR3 DNA reads TGCGCCAGCAGCTTTGCGGCGGGGCTAGCGGGTCGAAATGAGCAGTTCTTC.

The chain carries TRBV11-3 and TRBJ2-1; D gene uncertain. The CDR3 length is 13 residues. The V gene's germline CDR1 is SGHNT and CDR2 YENEEA. The ends were cut back, 4 bases at V and 8 bases at J, with 12 bases in the middle. Here the CDR3 DNA reads TGTGCCAGCAGCTATCCACCGGCGGATGAGCAGTTCTTC. This codes for CASSYPPADEQFF.

The genes are TRBV19 and TRBJ2-1; 11 positions match TRBD2. The germline V gene has CDR1 LNHDA and CDR2 SQIVND (reference sequence). The CDR3 sequence is 16 residues long. J was trimmed by 6 bases and V by 4 bases; bases with no gene match: 8. The CDR3 DNA follows: TGTGCCAGTAGTACCCGCCGCCTAGCGGGAGGCAATGAGCAGTTCTTC. Its protein product is CASSTRRLAGGNEQFF.